These T cell receptor beta chains were read from a single sample in a study of OX40 agonist ivuxolimab in advanced cancers. The repertoire was sequenced with immunoSEQ multiplex PCR; TCRdb's copy has only in-frame clones and lacks some. Here the sample spans 75,000 to 95,000 clones, less than 90% being singletons. Material: CD4+ or CD8+ T cells sorted from blood, obtained in a trial of the OX40 agonist ivuxolimab. All receptors come from an adult with an advanced solid tumor such as melanoma, head and neck, liver or kidney cancer. Both conserved end residues are part of each CDR3. Each record gives: J gene, clone size, V gene, D gene, CDR3 protein, CDR3 DNA. D genes are given only for firm matches. Where a row states a size, it is once, few, many or the class of an expanded clone; other rows omit it.

TRBJ1-4,few,TRBV19,.,CASSISVRGTNEKLFF,TGTGCCAGTAGTATATCGGTGCGAGGGACGAATGAAAAACTGTTTTTT
TRBJ2-5,.,TRBV18,.,CASSPPSRGGTQYF,TGTGCCAGCTCACCACCGAGCCGAGGGGGGACCCAGTACTTC
TRBJ1-2,.,TRBV9,TRBD1,CASSVDRDRGNYGYTF,TGTGCCAGCAGCGTAGATAGGGACAGGGGGAACTATGGCTACACCTTC
TRBJ2-2,.,TRBV27,.,CASSTYGTQGNTGELFF,TGTGCCAGCAGTACTTATGGCACGCAGGGGAACACCGGGGAGCTGTTTTTT
TRBJ1-1,.,TRBV6-5,.,CASSYSKRGGNTEAFF,TGTGCCAGCAGTTACTCGAAAAGAGGGGGAAACACTGAAGCTTTCTTT
TRBJ2-1,.,TRBV5-1,.,CASSSQTDYNEQFF,TGCGCCAGCAGCAGTCAGACAGACTACAATGAGCAGTTCTTC
TRBJ2-7,.,TRBV7-3,TRBD1,CASSGTGGICYEQYF,TGTGCCAGCTCGGGGACAGGGGGAATTTGCTACGAGCAGTACTTC
TRBJ2-3,.,TRBV29-1,TRBD2,CSVRLADTQYF,TGCAGCGTCCGACTAGCTGATACGCAGTATTTT
TRBJ2-7,.,TRBV4-3,.,CASSQDRWTAYEQYF,TGCGCCAGCAGCCAAGATAGGTGGACAGCCTACGAGCAGTACTTC
TRBJ1-5,.,TRBV19,TRBD1,CASSIDSGQGAGLSNQPQHF,TGTGCCAGTAGTATAGACTCAGGACAGGGGGCAGGTTTAAGCAATCAGCCCCAGCATTTT
TRBJ1-2,.,TRBV7-2,TRBD1,CASSSGQGVYGYTF,TGTGCCAGCAGCTCGGGACAGGGAGTATATGGCTACACCTTC
TRBJ1-2,many,TRBV7-8,.,CASSLRVSYGYTF,TGTGCCAGCAGCCTCAGGGTATCCTATGGCTACACCTTC
TRBJ1-5,.,TRBV5-1,TRBD1,CASSSGQGSQPQHF,TGCGCCAGCAGCTCCGGACAGGGCAGTCAGCCCCAGCATTTT
TRBJ1-2,.,TRBV6-1,TRBD1,CASSRTGGYSYGYTF,TGTGCCAGCAGTCGGACAGGGGGCTACAGCTATGGCTACACCTTC
TRBJ1-3,few,TRBV9,.,CASSSPAATGNTIYF,TGTGCCAGCAGCTCCCCGGCTGCCACTGGAAACACCATATATTTT
TRBJ2-5,.,TRBV5-1,.,CASSGLASETQYF,TGCGCCAGCAGCGGGCTAGCGTCAGAGACCCAGTACTTC
TRBJ2-5,.,TRBV11-3,.,CASSIAAPSFQETQYF,TGTGCCAGCAGCATAGCAGCCCCAAGTTTTCAAGAGACCCAGTACTTC
TRBJ1-6,few,TRBV30,TRBD1,CAWGGQLNSPLHF,TGTGCCTGGGGGGGACAGCTTAATTCACCCCTCCACTTT
TRBJ1-4,.,TRBV14,.,CASSQTPGTAREKLFF,TGTGCCAGCAGCCAGACCCCCGGGACGGCCCGTGAAAAACTGTTTTTT
TRBJ1-1,.,TRBV5-6,.,CASSPRTDEAFF,TGTGCCAGCAGCCCTCGGACGGATGAAGCTTTCTTT
TRBJ2-5,.,TRBV5-8,TRBD1,CASSPPRQGQETQYF,TGTGCCAGCAGCCCCCCCAGACAGGGGCAAGAGACCCAGTACTTC
TRBJ2-7,once,TRBV7-6,TRBD2,CASSLGFSGSSYEQYF,TGTGCCAGCAGCTTAGGTTTTAGCGGGAGCTCCTACGAGCAGTACTTC
TRBJ2-5,.,TRBV9,.,CASSVDPTETQYF,TGTGCCAGCAGCGTAGACCCCACGGAGACCCAGTACTTC
TRBJ1-2,.,TRBV29-1,TRBD1,CSVAPGQGADGYTF,TGCAGCGTTGCTCCGGGACAGGGGGCGGACGGCTACACCTTC
TRBJ2-5,.,TRBV7-9,.,CASSRDFGPEGRETQYF,TGTGCCAGCAGCCGAGATTTCGGACCCGAAGGTAGAGAGACCCAGTACTTC
TRBJ1-5,.,TRBV6-5,.,CARRTECYSNQPQHF,TGTGCCAGAAGGACGGAATGTTATAGCAATCAGCCCCAGCATTTT
TRBJ1-2,.,TRBV23-1,TRBD1,CASSQPLQGAANYGYTF,TGCGCCAGCAGTCAACCCCTACAGGGGGCAGCTAACTATGGCTACACCTTC
TRBJ1-2,.,TRBV4-1,.,CASSQGRPVKTNYGYTF,TGCGCCAGCAGCCAAGGCCGGCCGGTCAAAACTAACTATGGCTACACCTTC
TRBJ2-3,.,TRBV5-4,.,CASSLDGGRHTQYF,TGTGCCAGCAGCTTGGATGGGGGCCGTCATACGCAGTATTTT
TRBJ1-1,once,TRBV19,TRBD1,CASSITGTGSSEAFF,TGTGCCAGTAGTATCACCGGGACAGGGAGCTCTGAAGCTTTCTTT
TRBJ2-2,.,TRBV6-1,.,CASRPGAPTGELFF,TGTGCCAGCAGGCCGGGAGCTCCCACCGGGGAGCTGTTTTTT
TRBJ1-2,.,TRBV4-1,.,CASSQEGSRNYGYTF,TGCGCCAGCAGCCAAGAAGGTAGCAGGAACTATGGCTACACCTTC
TRBJ1-1,once,TRBV7-3,.,CASGYTVNTEAFF,TGTGCCAGCGGATACACAGTGAACACTGAAGCTTTCTTT
TRBJ2-1,.,TRBV9,TRBD2,CASSVGGGLAGDPSYNEQFF,TGTGCCAGCAGCGTAGGTGGCGGACTAGCGGGGGACCCCTCCTACAATGAGCAGTTCTTC
TRBJ2-5,.,TRBV2,.,CAMRVGGAKETQYF,TGTGCCATGAGGGTTGGCGGGGCAAAAGAGACCCAGTACTTC
TRBJ1-2,.,TRBV11-1,TRBD1,CASSSTTGGNYGYTF,TGTGCCAGCAGCTCCACGACAGGGGGTAACTATGGCTACACCTTC
TRBJ1-5,.,TRBV10-3,TRBD1,CAISESGWTGDQPQHF,TGTGCCATCAGTGAGTCGGGTTGGACAGGGGATCAGCCCCAGCATTTT
TRBJ2-1,.,TRBV6-5,.,CASSPRGKNGDEQFF,TGTGCCAGCAGCCCCCGGGGGAAAAACGGCGATGAGCAGTTCTTC
TRBJ2-2,.,TRBV27,TRBD2,CASRLAGGTGELFF,TGTGCCAGCAGGCTAGCGGGGGGCACCGGGGAGCTGTTTTTT
TRBJ2-2,once,TRBV23-1,TRBD1,CASSQPDRGHSGELFF,TGCGCCAGCAGTCAACCCGACAGGGGGCATTCCGGGGAGCTGTTTTTT
TRBJ1-3,.,TRBV2,TRBD1,CASSESRGRGNTIYF,TGTGCCAGCAGTGAAAGCAGGGGGCGAGGCAACACCATATATTTT
TRBJ1-1,.,TRBV29-1,.,CSVRGRNFNMNTEAFF,TGCAGCGTTAGGGGCAGGAATTTTAATATGAACACTGAAGCTTTCTTT
TRBJ2-7,.,TRBV6-6,TRBD1,CASSDRVENEQYF,TGTGCCAGCAGCGACAGGGTAGAGAACGAGCAGTACTTC
TRBJ1-6,once,TRBV7-2,.,CASSLQGLGSPLHF,TGTGCCAGCAGCTTACAGGGGTTGGGCTCACCCCTCCACTTT
TRBJ1-2,.,TRBV6-5,.,CASSYSTEELGYTF,TGTGCCAGCAGTTACTCGACCGAAGAGCTTGGCTACACCTTC
TRBJ1-1,.,TRBV6-4,TRBD1,CASRRSGTGGTLTTEAFF,TGTGCCAGCAGAAGATCCGGGACAGGGGGCACCCTGACCACTGAAGCTTTCTTT
TRBJ1-1,.,TRBV19,TRBD1,CASGGSTEAFF,TGTGCCTCAGGGGGGTCCACTGAAGCTTTCTTT
TRBJ2-7,many,TRBV28,TRBD2,CASSFSHGTSGRADEQYF,TGTGCCAGCAGTTTTTCCCACGGGACTAGCGGGAGGGCTGACGAGCAGTACTTC
TRBJ1-1,.,TRBV30,.,CAWTPQVEAFF,TGTGCCTGGACCCCCCAGGTGGAAGCTTTCTTT
TRBJ2-7,.,TRBV12-5,TRBD1,CASGPRGYNEQYF,TGTGCTAGTGGTCCCAGGGGGTACAACGAGCAGTACTTC